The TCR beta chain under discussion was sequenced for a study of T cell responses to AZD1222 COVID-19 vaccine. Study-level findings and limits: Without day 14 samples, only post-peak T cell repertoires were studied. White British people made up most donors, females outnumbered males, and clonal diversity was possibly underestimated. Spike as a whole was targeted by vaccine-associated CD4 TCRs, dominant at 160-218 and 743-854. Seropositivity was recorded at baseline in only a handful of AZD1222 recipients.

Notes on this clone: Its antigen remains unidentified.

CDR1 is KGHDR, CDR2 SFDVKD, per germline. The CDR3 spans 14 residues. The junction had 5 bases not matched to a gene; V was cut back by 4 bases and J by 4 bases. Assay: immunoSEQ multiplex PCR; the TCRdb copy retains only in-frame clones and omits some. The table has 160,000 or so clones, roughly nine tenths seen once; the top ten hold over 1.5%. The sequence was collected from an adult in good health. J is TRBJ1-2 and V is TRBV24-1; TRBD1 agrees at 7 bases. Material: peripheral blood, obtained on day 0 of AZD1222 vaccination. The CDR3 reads CATSDTRDSYGYTF. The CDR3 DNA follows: TGTGCCACCAGTGACACCCGGGACAGCTATGGCTACACCTTC.